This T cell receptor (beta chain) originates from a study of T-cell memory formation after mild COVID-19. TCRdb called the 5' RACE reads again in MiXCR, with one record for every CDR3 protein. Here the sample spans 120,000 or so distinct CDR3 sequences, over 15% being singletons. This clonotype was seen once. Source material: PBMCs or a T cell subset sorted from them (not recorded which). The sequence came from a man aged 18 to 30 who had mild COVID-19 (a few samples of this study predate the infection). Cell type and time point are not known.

CDR3 sequence reads: CASSLAGVLVFGYTF. In DNA, the CDR3 is TGTGCCAGCAGTTTAGCCGGGGTCCTAGTCTTTGGCTACACCTTC. The J gene is TRBJ1-2, the V gene TRBV12-3 or TRBV12-4; D unresolved. The CDR3 is 15 residues long. The V gene lost 0 bases and the J gene lost 7 bases, with 15 bases spanning the gap.